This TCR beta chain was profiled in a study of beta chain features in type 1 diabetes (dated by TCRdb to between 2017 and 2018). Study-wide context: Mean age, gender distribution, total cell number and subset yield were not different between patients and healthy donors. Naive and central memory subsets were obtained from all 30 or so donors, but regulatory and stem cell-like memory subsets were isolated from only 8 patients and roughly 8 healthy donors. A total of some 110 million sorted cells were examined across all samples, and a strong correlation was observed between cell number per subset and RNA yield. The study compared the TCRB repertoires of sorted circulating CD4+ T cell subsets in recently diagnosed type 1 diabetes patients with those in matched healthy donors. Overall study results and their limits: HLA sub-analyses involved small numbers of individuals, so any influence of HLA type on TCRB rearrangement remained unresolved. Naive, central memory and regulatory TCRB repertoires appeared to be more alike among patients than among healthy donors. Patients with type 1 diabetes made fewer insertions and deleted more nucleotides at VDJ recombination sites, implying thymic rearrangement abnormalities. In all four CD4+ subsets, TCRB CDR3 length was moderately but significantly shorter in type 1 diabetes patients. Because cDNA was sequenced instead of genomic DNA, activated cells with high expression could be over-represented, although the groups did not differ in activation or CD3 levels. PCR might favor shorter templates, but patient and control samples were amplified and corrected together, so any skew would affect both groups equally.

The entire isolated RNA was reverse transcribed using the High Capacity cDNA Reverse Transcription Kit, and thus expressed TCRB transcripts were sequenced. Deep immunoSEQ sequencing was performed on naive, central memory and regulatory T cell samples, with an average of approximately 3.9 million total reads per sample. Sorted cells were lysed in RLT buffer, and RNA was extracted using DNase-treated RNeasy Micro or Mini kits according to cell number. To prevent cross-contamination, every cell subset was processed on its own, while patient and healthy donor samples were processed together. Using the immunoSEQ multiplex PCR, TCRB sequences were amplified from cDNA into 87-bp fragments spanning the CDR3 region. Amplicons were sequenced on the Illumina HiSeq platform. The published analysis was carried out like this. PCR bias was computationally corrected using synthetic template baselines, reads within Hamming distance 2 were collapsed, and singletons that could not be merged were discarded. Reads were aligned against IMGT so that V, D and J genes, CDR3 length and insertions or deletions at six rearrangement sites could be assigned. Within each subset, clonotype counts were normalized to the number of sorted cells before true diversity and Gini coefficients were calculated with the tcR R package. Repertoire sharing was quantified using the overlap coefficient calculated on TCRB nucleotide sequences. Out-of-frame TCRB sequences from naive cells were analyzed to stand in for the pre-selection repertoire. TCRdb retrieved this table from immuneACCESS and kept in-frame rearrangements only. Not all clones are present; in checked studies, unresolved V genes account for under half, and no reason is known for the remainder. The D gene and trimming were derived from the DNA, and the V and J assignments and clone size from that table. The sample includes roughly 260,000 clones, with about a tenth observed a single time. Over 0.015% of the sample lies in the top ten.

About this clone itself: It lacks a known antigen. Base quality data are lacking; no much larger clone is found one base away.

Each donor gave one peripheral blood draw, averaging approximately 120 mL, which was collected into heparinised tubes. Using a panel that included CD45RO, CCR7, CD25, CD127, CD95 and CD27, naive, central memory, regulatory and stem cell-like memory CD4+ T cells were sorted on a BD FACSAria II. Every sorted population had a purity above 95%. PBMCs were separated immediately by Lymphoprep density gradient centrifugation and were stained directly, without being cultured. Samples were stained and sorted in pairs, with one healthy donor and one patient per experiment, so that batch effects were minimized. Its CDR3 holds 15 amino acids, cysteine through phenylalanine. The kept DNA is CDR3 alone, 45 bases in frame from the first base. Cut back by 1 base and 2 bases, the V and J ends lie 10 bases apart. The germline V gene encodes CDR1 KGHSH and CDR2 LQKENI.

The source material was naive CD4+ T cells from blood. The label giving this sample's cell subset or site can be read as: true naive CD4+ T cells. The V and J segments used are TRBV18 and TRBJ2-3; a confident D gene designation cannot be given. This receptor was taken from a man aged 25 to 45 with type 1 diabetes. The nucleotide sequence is TGTGCCAGCTCACCACGGCCAGAACCCACAGATACGCAGTATTTT. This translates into CASSPRPEPTDTQYF.